This T cell receptor beta chain comes out of a study of lymphopenia after photon versus proton radiotherapy. TCRdb's copy holds only in-frame clones and misses some; the assay was immunoSEQ multiplex PCR. The sample lists tens of thousands of clones; approximately 95% were seen once. As to this clone: Antigen unknown.

The germline CDR1 and CDR2 sequences are ENHRY and SYGVKD. The CDR3 loop spans 14 amino acids. Trimming pared 6 bases from V and 1 base from J, leaving 12 bases between. Study results and caveats: Photon-treated patients lost naive T cells and TCR diversity; proton-treated stayed stable. Better survival with proton therapy was suggested as possible, not demonstrated. A bigger post-nadir fall in TCR diversity correlated inversely with survival time in deceased patients. After the lymphocyte nadir, photon-treated repertoires showed oligoclonal expansion, especially of CD8+ Temra cells.

The source of this sequence is a woman aged 50 to 60 with cholangiocarcinoma. This chain links TRBV10-3 with TRBJ1-1; no firm D call. The specimen was peripheral blood, collected from a patient treated with photon-based radiotherapy. The DNA of the CDR3 is TGTGCCATCAGGATGGTGGAGCAGAACACTGAAGCTTTCTTT. Encoded protein: CAIRMVEQNTEAFF.